The present TCR beta chain was sequenced within a study of T and B cells in COVID-19 patients. Regarding the study as a whole: In COVID-19 patients, T cell receptor beta variable and joining gene use was reportedly strongly skewed.

About this clonotype itself: The target antigen is unknown.

Each TRB amplification used 250-500 ng of genomic DNA from blood. This CDR3 contains 16 residues. V dropped 6 bases and J dropped 2 bases, with 14 bases sitting between them. CDR1 is SGHDN and CDR2 is FVKESK in the germline V gene. BIOMED2 TRB-A/B primer pools were used in multiplex TRB PCR. Via MiXCR, TCRdb re-called the multiplex PCR reads, giving one row per CDR3 protein. The repertoire holds roughly 15,000 distinct CDR3 sequences, with around 28% as singletons. The sample taken for sequencing was blood. The TCR was taken from a human donor who had recovered from COVID-19. The J gene is TRBJ2-6, the V gene TRBV14; the D is unclear. CDR3 region: CASSPVRVPGANVLTF. CDR3 nucleotide sequence: TGTGCCAGCAGTCCCGTAAGGGTGCCTGGGGCCAACGTCCTGACTTTC.